A selection of T cell receptor beta chains follows, all from one sample in a study of T cell responses to AZD1222 COVID-19 vaccine. Here immunoSEQ multiplex PCR was the method, and the copy in TCRdb shows in-frame clones only, minus some. The sample consists of 200,000 to 250,000 clones, roughly 94% of them appearing once. The sample was peripheral blood, taken 28 days after the second dose of the MenACWY control vaccine. These receptors were collected from an adult who received the MenACWY meningococcal vaccine as a control. Each CDR3 is given with its conserved first and last residue. The D gene is left open where the match is weak. Not all rows give a size; the values are once, few, many and, for expanded clones, a class.

DNA | CDR3 | size | length | V | D | J
TGCGCCAGCAGCCAAGGCACCGGGACCTTGAACACTGAAGCTTTCTTT | CASSQGTGTLNTEAFF | - | 16 | TRBV4-3 | - | TRBJ1-1
TGTGCCAGCAGCGCTGATTCAGGGGGCGCAAATGAAAAACTGTTTTTT | CASSADSGGANEKLFF | - | 16 | TRBV5-4 | TRBD1 | TRBJ1-4
TGCGCCAGCAGCTCGGACAGGGGTACCTACGAGCAGTACTTC | CASSSDRGTYEQYF | - | 14 | TRBV5-1 | TRBD1 | TRBJ2-7
TGTGCCAGCAGCTCAGCGGGGGGCGTGTACAATGAGCAGTTCTTC | CASSSAGGVYNEQFF | - | 15 | TRBV11-3 | TRBD2 | TRBJ2-1
TGCAGCGTTGTTACTAGCGGGTACAATGAGCAGTTCTTC | CSVVTSGYNEQFF | - | 13 | TRBV29-1 | TRBD2 | TRBJ2-1
TGTGCCAGCAGCCAAGAGGTCCCGGGCCGGAATTCACCCCTCCACTTT | CASSQEVPGRNSPLHF | - | 16 | TRBV3-1/TRBV3-2 | - | TRBJ1-6
TGTGCCAGCAGTTACTCGACCCAGGGGGTCCACGGCCGGGACGAGCAGTACTTC | CASSYSTQGVHGRDEQYF | - | 18 | TRBV6-2/TRBV6-3 | TRBD1 | TRBJ2-7
TGTGCCAGCAGACAGAGCCCCTACGAGCAGTACTTC | CASRQSPYEQYF | - | 12 | TRBV6-5 | - | TRBJ2-7
TGTGCCAGCAGCTCGTCCGTCTTAGGCGGCCGCACTGAAGCTTTCTTT | CASSSSVLGGRTEAFF | - | 16 | TRBV5-4 | - | TRBJ1-1
TGTGCCAGCAGCTTGTCAACAGGGGGCTTTTACGAGCAGTACTTC | CASSLSTGGFYEQYF | - | 15 | TRBV5-8 | TRBD1 | TRBJ2-7
TGTGCCTGGAGTGTACGGGGCGGGAGCGGCAATGAGCAGTTCTTC | CAWSVRGGSGNEQFF | once | 15 | TRBV30 | TRBD2 | TRBJ2-1
TGTGCCAGCAGCCAGAAACAGGGGGGGAACACTGAAGCTTTCTTT | CASSQKQGGNTEAFF | - | 15 | TRBV14 | TRBD1 | TRBJ1-1
TGTGCCAGTCGAAACTCGGGGGGAGTGAGTGAAAAACTGTTTTTT | CASRNSGGVSEKLFF | - | 15 | TRBV19 | - | TRBJ1-4
TGTGCCAGCAGCTTCAGTCAGCAGAATTCACCCCTCCACTTT | CASSFSQQNSPLHF | - | 14 | TRBV11-2 | - | TRBJ1-6
TGTGCCAGCAGCCAAGATGGGGACAGCATTTACGAGCAGTACTTC | CASSQDGDSIYEQYF | once | 15 | TRBV3-1/TRBV3-2 | TRBD1 | TRBJ2-7
TGTGCCAGCAGCCAAGATCTAACCGGTACAGTCCTAGGCGGTTCCTACGAGCAGTACTTC | CASSQDLTGTVLGGSYEQYF | - | 20 | TRBV3-1/TRBV3-2 | - | TRBJ2-7
TGTGCCAGCAGCGTAGGGTTAGGAGCCTACGAGCAGTACTTC | CASSVGLGAYEQYF | once | 14 | TRBV9 | - | TRBJ2-7
TGTGCCAGCAGCTCTAGCGGGAGCTCCTACAATGAGCAGTTCTTC | CASSSSGSSYNEQFF | - | 15 | TRBV5-5 | TRBD2 | TRBJ2-1
TGTGCCACCAGCAGACGGACAGGGTCATACGAGCAGTACTTC | CATSRRTGSYEQYF | - | 14 | TRBV15 | TRBD1 | TRBJ2-7
TGTGCCAGCAGCCCGTCGGGTCTGGGGTCCATAACATTTTATGGCTACACCTTC | CASSPSGLGSITFYGYTF | - | 18 | TRBV3-1/TRBV3-2 | - | TRBJ1-2
TGTGCCAGCAGCGTGCTGGGGGGGGTACTTTACAATGAGCAGTTCTTC | CASSVLGGVLYNEQFF | - | 16 | TRBV9 | TRBD2 | TRBJ2-1
TGTGCCAGCAGCGTAGGACAGGGGGGACCCCTCCACTTT | CASSVGQGGPLHF | - | 13 | TRBV9 | TRBD1 | TRBJ1-6
TGTGCCAGCAGCTTGGCCCAGGCAACAGATACGCAGTATTTT | CASSLAQATDTQYF | - | 14 | TRBV5-6 | - | TRBJ2-3
TGTGCCAGCAGCTTGTCAACTAATGAAAAACTGTTTTTT | CASSLSTNEKLFF | - | 13 | TRBV7-9 | - | TRBJ1-4
TGTGCCAGCAGCCTGATACCTAGCTCCTACGAGCAGTACTTC | CASSLIPSSYEQYF | - | 14 | TRBV7-2 | - | TRBJ2-7
TGCGCCAGCAGTGGGAGCCTTAAAGCTTTCTTT | CASSGSLKAFF | - | 11 | TRBV10-1 | - | TRBJ1-1
TGTGCCAGCAGCTGGGGCACAGGGGGCTACGAGCAGTACTTC | CASSWGTGGYEQYF | - | 14 | TRBV5-4 | TRBD1 | TRBJ2-7
TGTGCCAGCAGTAGTGATCAGCCCCAGCATTTT | CASSSDQPQHF | once | 11 | TRBV28 | - | TRBJ1-5
TGTGCCAGCAGCAAGGGGACAACACTAGCAGATACGCAGTATTTT | CASSKGTTLADTQYF | - | 15 | TRBV11-3 | - | TRBJ2-3
TGTGCCAGCAGCCCGATGGGCCTTAATAATTCACCCCTCCACTTT | CASSPMGLNNSPLHF | - | 15 | TRBV5-6 | - | TRBJ1-6
TGCAGCGTTGTGGGACTAGCGTTCGAGCAGTACTTC | CSVVGLAFEQYF | - | 12 | TRBV29-1 | TRBD2 | TRBJ2-7
TGTGCCAGCAGTTTACGCCGCCTCGAGACAGGAAGCACAGATACGCAGTATTTT | CASSLRRLETGSTDTQYF | - | 18 | TRBV27 | - | TRBJ2-3
TGTGCCAGCTCCCCAACCGGGGCCAACACTGAAGCTTTCTTT | CASSPTGANTEAFF | - | 14 | TRBV18 | - | TRBJ1-1
TGTGCCAGCAGCCAAGGGCACTCCTACGAGCAGTACTTC | CASSQGHSYEQYF | - | 13 | TRBV7-6 | - | TRBJ2-7
TGCGCCAGCAGCTTAAACCCTGGGACAACTTTTAGGACTAATGAAAAACTGTTTTTT | CASSLNPGTTFRTNEKLFF | - | 19 | TRBV5-1 | - | TRBJ1-4
TGTGCCAGCAGCCCACAGGGTGCAACTAATGAAAAACTGTTTTTT | CASSPQGATNEKLFF | once | 15 | TRBV9 | - | TRBJ1-4
TGTGCCATCAGTGAGTCGTTACTAGCGGGGGGGGTGGATACGCAGTATTTT | CAISESLLAGGVDTQYF | - | 17 | TRBV10-3 | TRBD2 | TRBJ2-3
TGTGCCAGCAGTTTATTGGGACAGGGGATCACCGGGGAGCTGTTTTTT | CASSLLGQGITGELFF | once | 16 | TRBV27 | TRBD1 | TRBJ2-2
TGTGCCTGGAGTTTAAAACAGGGAGGTGGTGAAAAACTGTTTTTT | CAWSLKQGGGEKLFF | - | 15 | TRBV30 | - | TRBJ1-4
TGTGCCTGGTCGGGCGATAGCAATCAGCCCCAGCATTTT | CAWSGDSNQPQHF | - | 13 | TRBV30 | - | TRBJ1-5
TGTGCCAGCAGTTACCTGGCGGGAGGGCGGGAGACCCAGTACTTC | CASSYLAGGRETQYF | - | 15 | TRBV6-5 | TRBD2 | TRBJ2-5